The sample holds one count of the clone carrying this TCR beta chain. The V end lost 5 bases, the J end lost 3 bases, and 10 bases lay between the germline ends. The CDR3 has 13 amino acids. CDR1 is SEHNR and CDR2 is FQNEAQ in the germline V gene (reference sequence). TCRdb ran MiXCR on the 5' RACE reads and lists one entry per CDR3 protein. The sample lists approximately 69,000 distinct CDR3 sequences, 10% to 12% occurring once. This entry comes from a study of early T cells in non-severe SARS-CoV-2 infection. Study at large: Sequencing of unsorted whole blood was done on bulk RNA, leaving chains unpaired.

This clonotype was obtained from an adult who was a healthcare worker with PCR-confirmed SARS-CoV-2 infection or an uninfected control (not recorded which). The source was whole blood, collected at baseline. The chain couples TRBV7-9 to TRBJ1-1; D not resolved. This chain's CDR3 is CASSLLLDTEAFF. DNA of the CDR3: TGTGCCAGCAGCCTCTTGCTTGACACTGAAGCTTTCTTT.